Each of the 21 T cell receptor beta chains below was sequenced from the same sample in a study of T cell repertoires in cytomegalovirus infection. TCRdb re-called the reads through MiXCR, storing one row per CDR3 protein. This table has approximately 110,000 distinct CDR3 sequences, roughly 40% appearing once. These receptors' antigens are unknown. Sample: CD8+ T cells from cultured PBMCs, taken from culture after CMV antigen stimulation. These receptors were obtained from a human donor in good health (CMV status not recorded). Some clones in this sample may be carry-over from other donors' samples.

J is TRBJ1-2 and V is TRBV6-6; D uncertain. Germline-derived CDR1 and CDR2 are MNHNY and SVGAGI (reference sequence). This CDR3 comprises 16 residues. The V gene lost 0 bases and the J gene lost 0 bases, with 11 bases spanning the gap. The CDR3 region is CASSYSTGRTNYGYTF. CDR3 sequence (DNA): TGTGCCAGCAGTTACTCGACGGGCAGAACTAACTATGGCTACACCTTC.

This clonotype was counted only a few times. The chain recombines TRBV28 with TRBJ1-4; a weak D match, TRBD1 (5 bases). The CDR3 spans 18 residues. V lost 3 bases to trimming and J lost 0 bases, with 17 bases between them. Germline CDR1 is MDHEN and CDR2 is SYDVKM. The CDR3 sequence: CASSFKRGTFATNEKLFF. The CDR3 nucleotides are TGTGCCAGCAGTTTCAAGAGAGGGACCTTTGCAACTAATGAAAAACTGTTTTTT.

In this sample, this clonotype turned up a few times. J is TRBJ2-1 and V is TRBV6-5, with D uncertain. The CDR3 has 17 amino acids. Germline CDR1 and CDR2: MNHEY and SVGAGI. V dropped 6 bases and J dropped 8 bases, with 26 bases sitting between them. The CDR3 sequence is CASSSPDGTRFLDEQFF. In DNA, the CDR3 is TGTGCCAGCAGCTCACCGGACGGTACCCGATTTTTGGATGAGCAGTTCTTC.

V and J are TRBV6-8 and TRBJ2-1; a weak D match, TRBD2 (6 bases). The CDR3 runs to 15 residues. Germline loops: CDR1 MNHGY, CDR2 SAAAGT. V was shortened by 5 bases and J by 0 bases, with 11 bases between the two germline ends. CDR3 bases: TGTGCCAGCAGTGGGGGACTGAGCTCCTACAATGAGCAGTTCTTC. This gives the protein CASSGGLSSYNEQFF.

The rearrangement joins TRBV5-1 to TRBJ2-1; 10 bases match TRBD1. The CDR3 length is 15 residues. Germline CDR1 SGHRS, CDR2 YFSETQ. J was trimmed by 5 bases and V by 5 bases; bases with no gene match: 7. CDR3 sequence: CASSWSGQGNNEQFF. CDR3 nucleotides: TGCGCCAGCAGTTGGTCGGGACAGGGGAACAATGAGCAGTTCTTC.

V and J are TRBV7-6 and TRBJ2-5, with 9 bases aligning to TRBD2. This CDR3 contains 15 residues. J was trimmed by 1 base and V by 3 bases; bases with no gene match: 3. From germline, CDR1 is SGHVS and CDR2 FNYEAQ. The CDR3 DNA reads TGTGCCAGCAGCTTGACTAGCGGTATCCAAGAGACCCAGTACTTC. It is translated as CASSLTSGIQETQYF. The variable domain in full, completed from reference TRBV7-6 and TRBJ2-5, reads GAGVSQSPRYKVTKRGQDVALRCDPISGHVSLYWYRQALGQGPEFLTYFNYEAQQDKSGLPNDRFSAERPEGSISTLTIQRTEQRDSAMYRCASSLTSGIQETQYFGPGTRLLVL.

The chain recombines TRBV4-1 with TRBJ1-6, with no clear D. Looked up from germline, CDR1 is MGHRA and CDR2 is YSYEKL. V was shortened by 0 bases and J by 13 bases, with 16 bases between the two germline ends. CDR3 size: 15 residues. This CDR3 is CASSQDPGPSFPLHF. The DNA of the CDR3 is TGCGCCAGCAGCCAAGATCCCGGACCCAGCTTCCCCCTCCACTTT.

This chain links TRBV2 with TRBJ1-1; tentatively, D is TRBD1 (6 bases). The CDR3 loop spans 13 amino acids. CDR1 SNHLY and CDR2 FYNNEI come from the germline V gene. Between the trimmed V and J ends, which lost 8 bases and 1 base, there was a span of 11 bases. CDR3 in amino acids: CASHQGPNTEAFF. CDR3 sequence (DNA): TGTGCCAGCCACCAGGGGCCGAACACTGAAGCTTTCTTT.

The chain uses TRBV7-4 and TRBJ2-3; D may be TRBD1 or TRBD2 (5 bases each). This CDR3 is built from 16 residues. V was trimmed by 2 bases and J by 3 bases, leaving 15 bases between them. From germline, CDR1 is SGHVT and CDR2 SQSDAQ. The CDR3 bases are TGTGCCAGCAGCTTACCATTGGGGGATTTGACAGATACGCAGTATTTT. Protein sequence: CASSLPLGDLTDTQYF. The variable domain in full, completed from reference TRBV7-4 and TRBJ2-3, reads GAGVSQSPRYKVAKRGRDVALRCDSISGHVTLYWYRQTLGQGSEVLTYSQSDAQRDKSGRPSGRFSAERPERSVSTLKIQRTEQGDSAVYLCASSLPLGDLTDTQYFGPGTRLTVL.

This clonotype showed up many times. The chain has TRBV19 and TRBJ2-1; 8 bases line up with TRBD1. From germline, CDR1 is LNHDA and CDR2 SQIVND (reference sequence). V was clipped by 2 bases and J by 6 bases; unmatched bases: 6. CDR3 length: 15 residues. The CDR3 loop is CASSISGQGFNEQFF. The CDR3 DNA is TGTGCCAGTAGTATATCCGGACAGGGATTCAATGAGCAGTTCTTC.

This clonotype was recorded a few times. The chain uses TRBV4-1 and TRBJ1-1, with D hard to call. The CDR3 is 16 residues long. V was cut by 1 base and J by 3 bases, with 15 bases left in between. Germline V gene lookup returns CDR1 MGHRA and CDR2 YSYEKL. Here the CDR3 DNA reads TGCGCCAGCAGCCAAGGGGGAAACAAGGAGGACACTGAAGCTTTCTTT. Protein sequence: CASSQGGNKEDTEAFF.

A few counts support this clonotype. This rearrangement joins TRBV3-1 to TRBJ2-1, with unresolved D. This CDR3 region has 17 residues. Germline-derived CDR1 and CDR2 are LGHDT and YNNKEL (reference sequence). The V and J ends lost 0 bases and 2 bases respectively, with 14 bases between them. The CDR3 sequence: CASSQDYKQFPYNEQFF. DNA for the CDR3: TGTGCCAGCAGCCAAGATTATAAGCAGTTCCCCTACAATGAGCAGTTCTTC.

This clonotype was detected a few times. The rearrangement joins TRBV28 to TRBJ2-1, with 7 bases matching TRBD2. The CDR3 has 15 amino acids. The germline gives CDR1 MDHEN, CDR2 SYDVKM. Trimming removed 1 base from V and 5 bases from J; junction bases left unmatched: 5. CDR3 nucleotides: TGTGCCAGCAGTTTATTACTAGCGAGCCACAATGAGCAGTTCTTC. It is translated as CASSLLLASHNEQFF.

The chain recombines TRBV20-1 with TRBJ2-1, with TRBD2 matching 14 bases. The V gene's germline CDR1 is DFQATT and CDR2 SNEGSKA (reference sequence). V dropped 0 bases and J dropped 9; count of bases not matched to a gene: 7. The CDR3 runs 16 residues. The CDR3 here is CSARERTSGGFGEQFF. DNA of the CDR3: TGCAGTGCTAGAGAAAGGACTAGCGGGGGGTTCGGTGAGCAGTTCTTC.

This clonotype was seen more than once but under ten times. This rearrangement joins TRBV27 to TRBJ2-7; D assignment may be TRBD1 or TRBD2 (6 bases each). Germline V gene sequence: CDR1 MNHEY, CDR2 SMNVEV (reference sequence). The CDR3 covers 14 residues. V lost 2 bases and J lost 4, with 12 bases in between. The CDR3 loop reads CASSLGQRAYEQYF. The DNA for the CDR3 is TGTGCCAGCAGTTTAGGACAGCGGGCGTACGAGCAGTACTTC.

In its sample, this clonotype was seen a few times. The gene calls are TRBV27 and TRBJ2-1, with 7 bases aligning to TRBD2. This CDR3 spans 16 amino acids. Germline V lookup: CDR1 MNHEY, CDR2 SMNVEV (reference sequence). V shed 4 bases and J 6 bases; nucleotides not matched to a gene: 12. The CDR3 spells CASSSRITSAGNEQFF. CDR3 coding DNA: TGTGCCAGCAGTTCGCGAATTACTAGCGCCGGCAATGAGCAGTTCTTC.

The V call is TRBV20-1, the J call TRBJ2-2; a possible D gene is TRBD1 (6 bases). Germline V gene data show CDR1 as DFQATT and CDR2 as SNEGSKA (reference sequence). This CDR3 region has 14 residues. Trimming removed 2 bases from V and 4 bases from J, with 11 bases in between. CDR3 sequence (DNA): TGCAGTGCTAGATGGCAGGGGAGCACCGGGGAGCTGTTTTTT. Translating gives CSARWQGSTGELFF.

V gene TRBV7-9 combines with J gene TRBJ1-3; D is ambiguous. Germline CDR1 reads SEHNR; CDR2 reads FQNEAQ (reference sequence). The CDR3 loop spans 12 amino acids. Trimming took off 3 bases at V and 9 bases at J, with 9 bases between the two ends. Written as DNA, the CDR3 is TGTGCCAGCAGCTTCGGTACGGGCACCATATATTTT. It codes for CASSFGTGTIYF.

The rearrangement uses TRBV6-9 and TRBJ1-4, with a possible D match to TRBD1 (6 bases). The CDR3 totals 14 residues. The V end was cut by 8 bases, the J end by 10 bases, with 20 bases between. Germline CDR1 MNHGY, CDR2 SVAAGI. DNA of the CDR3: TGTGCCAGCGGCCCAGGGGTGGCTAGGGGAAAACTGTTTTTT. Encoded protein: CASGPGVARGKLFF.

V gene TRBV7-9 combines with J gene TRBJ1-2, with D possibly being TRBD1 (5 bases). The CDR3 is made up of 13 amino acids. CDR1 and CDR2 (germline): SEHNR, FQNEAQ (reference sequence). The V end was cut by 3 bases, the J end by 8 bases, with 13 bases between. The CDR3 is CASSLRAGDGYTF. The CDR3 DNA sequence: TGTGCCAGCAGCTTGAGGGCCGGGGACGGCTACACCTTC.

This clonotype was detected many times. J is TRBJ1-2 and V is TRBV5-6; 10 bases line up with TRBD1. Germline loops: CDR1 SGHDT, CDR2 YYEEEE. CDR3 length equals 15 residues. With 0 bases clipped from V and 4 bases from J, the junction kept 3 bases outside the gene matches. CDR3 residues: CASSLGQGAGYGYTF. Here the CDR3 DNA reads TGTGCCAGCAGCTTGGGACAGGGGGCCGGCTATGGCTACACCTTC. Based on the CDR3 plus reference TRBV5-6 and TRBJ1-2, the full variable domain is DAGVTQSPTHLIKTRGQQVTLRCSPKSGHDTVSWYQQALGQGPQFIFQYYEEEERQRGNFPDRFSGHQFPNYSSELNVNALLLGDSALYLCASSLGQGAGYGYTFGSGTRLTVV.